This TCR beta chain was sequenced for a study of T cell repertoires in cytomegalovirus infection. TCRdb used MiXCR to reprocess the reads, holding one entry per CDR3 protein. In the table there are some 440,000 distinct CDR3 sequences, about a third of which are singletons. This clonotype was seen at least ten times. Sequencing was carried out using PBMCs. The sequence derives from a human donor in good health (CMV status not recorded). Some clones in this sample may be carry-over from other donors' samples.

The CDR3 DNA reads as TGTGCCAGCAGCTTTTTAGTTTTATCGGGCAATGAGCAGTTCTTC. Protein sequence: CASSFLVLSGNEQFF. The chain joins TRBV7-9 to TRBJ2-1; D gene ambiguous. The CDR3 sequence is 15 residues long. The V and J ends lost 3 bases and 6 bases respectively, with 15 bases between them. Germline CDR1 and CDR2: SEHNR and FQNEAQ (reference sequence). The whole variable domain, remainder taken from reference TRBV7-9 and TRBJ2-1, is DTGVSQNPRHKITKRGQNVTFRCDPISEHNRLYWYRQTLGQGPEFLTYFQNEAQLEKSRLLSDRFSAERPKGSFSTLEIQRTEQGDSAMYLCASSFLVLSGNEQFFGPGTRLTVL.